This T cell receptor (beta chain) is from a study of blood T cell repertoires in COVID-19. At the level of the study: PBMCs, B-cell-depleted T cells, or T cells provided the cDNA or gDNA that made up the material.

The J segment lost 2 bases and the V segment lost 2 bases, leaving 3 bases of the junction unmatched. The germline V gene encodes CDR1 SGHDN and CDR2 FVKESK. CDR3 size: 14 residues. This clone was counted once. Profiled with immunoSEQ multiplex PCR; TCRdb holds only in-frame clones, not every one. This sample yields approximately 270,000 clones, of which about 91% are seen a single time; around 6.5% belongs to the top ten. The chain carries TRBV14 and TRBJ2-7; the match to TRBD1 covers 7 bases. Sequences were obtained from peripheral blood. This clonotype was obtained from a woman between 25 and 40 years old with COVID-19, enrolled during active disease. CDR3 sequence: CASSQHQGAYEQYF. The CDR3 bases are TGTGCCAGCAGCCAACATCAGGGGGCCTACGAGCAGTACTTC.